This is a list of T cell receptor beta chains from one sample in a study of Tregs in tolerant kidney transplant recipients. The protocol was immunoSEQ multiplex PCR, while the TCRdb copy is restricted to in-frame clones and leaves out a portion. The sample holds 90,000 to 130,000 clones, around 91% seen once. The source was CD4+ T cells from blood, collected before the transplant. These receptors were obtained from a human donor who received a combined kidney and bone marrow transplant. Both conserved end residues are part of each CDR3. The order of the fields is clone size, CDR3 length, V gene, J gene, D gene, CDR3 protein, CDR3 DNA. D genes are given only for firm matches. Size values are once, few and many counts, or a class for expanded clones, and some rows have none.

clone size: -; CDR3 length: 14; V gene: TRBV7-9; J gene: TRBJ2-7; D gene: TRBD1; CDR3 protein: CASSRHDRGPEQYF; CDR3 DNA: TGTGCCAGCAGCAGACACGACAGGGGGCCTGAGCAGTACTTC
clone size: -; CDR3 length: 11; V gene: TRBV2; J gene: TRBJ1-1; D gene: TRBD1; CDR3 protein: CASRGGAEAFF; CDR3 DNA: TGTGCCAGCAGAGGGGGCGCTGAAGCTTTCTTT
clone size: -; CDR3 length: 19; V gene: TRBV21-1; J gene: TRBJ2-7; D gene: -; CDR3 protein: CASSKVGRWDAGGPYEQYF; CDR3 DNA: TGTGCCAGCAGCAAAGTAGGGAGGTGGGACGCGGGAGGGCCCTACGAGCAGTACTTC
clone size: once; CDR3 length: 15; V gene: TRBV6-1; J gene: TRBJ2-1; D gene: TRBD1; CDR3 protein: CASRPRGQSVNEQFF; CDR3 DNA: TGTGCCAGCAGACCTAGGGGACAGTCCGTCAATGAGCAGTTCTTC
clone size: -; CDR3 length: 15; V gene: TRBV2; J gene: TRBJ2-1; D gene: TRBD2; CDR3 protein: CASSEASGTYNEQFF; CDR3 DNA: TGTGCCAGCAGTGAGGCTAGCGGAACCTACAATGAGCAGTTCTTC
clone size: -; CDR3 length: 14; V gene: TRBV7-2; J gene: TRBJ1-3; D gene: -; CDR3 protein: CASSSPLRGNTIYF; CDR3 DNA: TGTGCCAGCAGCTCTCCTCTGAGGGGAAACACCATATATTTT
clone size: -; CDR3 length: 16; V gene: TRBV7-9; J gene: TRBJ2-7; D gene: -; CDR3 protein: CASSQKADVSFYEQYF; CDR3 DNA: TGTGCCAGCAGCCAAAAGGCGGATGTCAGCTTCTACGAGCAGTACTTC
clone size: -; CDR3 length: 14; V gene: TRBV18; J gene: TRBJ1-2; D gene: -; CDR3 protein: CASSPSRINYGYTF; CDR3 DNA: TGTGCCAGCTCACCATCCAGAATTAACTATGGCTACACCTTC
clone size: once; CDR3 length: 14; V gene: TRBV27; J gene: TRBJ1-1; D gene: -; CDR3 protein: CASSPTRQVAEAFF; CDR3 DNA: TGTGCCAGCAGTCCGACCCGACAGGTAGCTGAAGCTTTCTTT
clone size: -; CDR3 length: 17; V gene: TRBV19; J gene: TRBJ1-5; D gene: -; CDR3 protein: CASTPGRGPKSNQPQHF; CDR3 DNA: TGTGCCAGTACTCCCGGGCGGGGCCCTAAAAGCAATCAGCCCCAGCATTTT
clone size: -; CDR3 length: 13; V gene: TRBV13; J gene: TRBJ2-2; D gene: -; CDR3 protein: CASSLASTGELFF; CDR3 DNA: TGTGCCAGCAGCTTAGCGTCTACCGGGGAGCTGTTTTTT
clone size: -; CDR3 length: 14; V gene: TRBV29-1; J gene: TRBJ2-7; D gene: TRBD1; CDR3 protein: CSVARDSLSYEQYF; CDR3 DNA: TGCAGCGTCGCAAGGGACAGTTTATCCTACGAGCAGTACTTC
clone size: many; CDR3 length: 13; V gene: TRBV11-2; J gene: TRBJ1-2; D gene: -; CDR3 protein: CASSPDTNYGYTF; CDR3 DNA: TGTGCCAGCAGCCCGGACACTAACTATGGCTACACCTTC
clone size: -; CDR3 length: 15; V gene: TRBV27; J gene: TRBJ2-3; D gene: -; CDR3 protein: CASSLGGTGVDTQYF; CDR3 DNA: TGTGCCAGCAGTTTAGGCGGCACAGGTGTGGATACGCAGTATTTT
clone size: -; CDR3 length: 17; V gene: TRBV7-9; J gene: TRBJ1-1; D gene: -; CDR3 protein: CASSSYRSWGIDTEAFF; CDR3 DNA: TGTGCCAGCAGCTCCTACCGGAGTTGGGGCATAGACACTGAAGCTTTCTTT
clone size: -; CDR3 length: 17; V gene: TRBV7-2; J gene: TRBJ2-1; D gene: -; CDR3 protein: CASSLESLLRNRNEQFF; CDR3 DNA: TGTGCCAGCAGCCTCGAGAGCCTACTCCGGAACAGAAATGAGCAGTTCTTC
clone size: -; CDR3 length: 11; V gene: TRBV7-2; J gene: TRBJ1-2; D gene: -; CDR3 protein: CASSQGGGYTF; CDR3 DNA: TGTGCCAGCAGCCAGGGCGGTGGCTACACCTTC
clone size: -; CDR3 length: 15; V gene: TRBV6-1; J gene: TRBJ2-1; D gene: TRBD2; CDR3 protein: CASRAGTSGSYEQFF; CDR3 DNA: TGTGCCAGCAGAGCCGGGACTAGCGGGAGCTATGAGCAGTTCTTC
clone size: -; CDR3 length: 20; V gene: TRBV2; J gene: TRBJ2-5; D gene: TRBD2; CDR3 protein: CASSVPSRASGALRQETQYF; CDR3 DNA: TGTGCCAGCAGTGTACCTTCCCGGGCTAGCGGGGCTCTGAGACAAGAGACCCAGTACTTC
clone size: -; CDR3 length: 16; V gene: TRBV30; J gene: TRBJ1-5; D gene: TRBD1; CDR3 protein: CAWSVRRQGDNQPQHF; CDR3 DNA: TGTGCCTGGAGTGTCCGCCGACAGGGAGACAATCAGCCCCAGCATTTT
clone size: -; CDR3 length: 17; V gene: TRBV28; J gene: TRBJ2-1; D gene: TRBD1; CDR3 protein: CASRRPGQGVGSNEQFF; CDR3 DNA: TGTGCCAGCAGGCGCCCGGGACAGGGTGTTGGGTCGAATGAGCAGTTCTTC
clone size: few; CDR3 length: 11; V gene: TRBV10-3; J gene: TRBJ1-2; D gene: -; CDR3 protein: CAISANYGYTF; CDR3 DNA: TGTGCCATCAGTGCGAACTATGGCTACACCTTC
clone size: -; CDR3 length: 18; V gene: TRBV5-1; J gene: TRBJ2-3; D gene: TRBD2; CDR3 protein: CASSLVSSGKISTDTQYF; CDR3 DNA: TGCGCCAGCAGCTTGGTTTCTAGCGGGAAAATCAGCACAGATACGCAGTATTTT
clone size: -; CDR3 length: 14; V gene: TRBV6-5; J gene: TRBJ1-4; D gene: -; CDR3 protein: CASSPIETNEKLFF; CDR3 DNA: TGTGCCAGCAGTCCAATCGAGACTAATGAAAAACTGTTTTTT
clone size: -; CDR3 length: 11; V gene: TRBV20-1; J gene: TRBJ1-1; D gene: TRBD1; CDR3 protein: CSAGQGTEAFF; CDR3 DNA: TGCAGTGCGGGACAGGGGACTGAAGCTTTCTTT
clone size: -; CDR3 length: 18; V gene: TRBV15; J gene: TRBJ1-2; D gene: TRBD1; CDR3 protein: CATSRDRLDMGQGDGYTF; CDR3 DNA: TGTGCCACCAGCAGAGATAGGTTAGATATGGGACAGGGAGATGGCTACACCTTC
clone size: -; CDR3 length: 18; V gene: TRBV25-1; J gene: TRBJ2-1; D gene: -; CDR3 protein: CASSGSGRLGRGYNEQFF; CDR3 DNA: TGTGCCAGCAGTGGGAGTGGCCGACTGGGGAGGGGGTACAATGAGCAGTTCTTC
clone size: -; CDR3 length: 17; V gene: TRBV15; J gene: TRBJ2-7; D gene: -; CDR3 protein: CATSSRPPTGTIYEQYF; CDR3 DNA: TGTGCCACCAGCAGTCGCCCTCCGACAGGTACGATTTACGAGCAGTACTTC
clone size: -; CDR3 length: 16; V gene: TRBV4-1; J gene: TRBJ2-1; D gene: -; CDR3 protein: CASSRTGLAVRGEQFF; CDR3 DNA: TGCGCCAGCAGCCGAACAGGGTTAGCTGTCCGGGGTGAGCAGTTCTTC
clone size: -; CDR3 length: 16; V gene: TRBV10-3; J gene: TRBJ2-3; D gene: TRBD2; CDR3 protein: CAISDGSGGRTDTQYF; CDR3 DNA: TGTGCCATCAGTGACGGGAGCGGGGGGCGGACAGATACGCAGTATTTT
clone size: -; CDR3 length: 11; V gene: TRBV5-4; J gene: TRBJ2-7; D gene: -; CDR3 protein: CASSLGREQYF; CDR3 DNA: TGTGCCAGCAGCTTGGGGCGGGAGCAGTACTTC
clone size: -; CDR3 length: 15; V gene: TRBV9; J gene: TRBJ1-3; D gene: -; CDR3 protein: CASSTQGHSGNTIYF; CDR3 DNA: TGTGCCAGCAGCACTCAGGGGCACTCTGGAAACACCATATATTTT
clone size: -; CDR3 length: 16; V gene: TRBV27; J gene: TRBJ2-2; D gene: -; CDR3 protein: CASSFFTGGGDGELFF; CDR3 DNA: TGTGCCAGCAGTTTCTTCACAGGGGGGGGTGACGGGGAGCTGTTTTTT
clone size: -; CDR3 length: 14; V gene: TRBV19; J gene: TRBJ1-4; D gene: -; CDR3 protein: CASSMGTDYEKLFF; CDR3 DNA: TGTGCCAGTAGTATGGGTACAGATTATGAAAAACTGTTTTTT
clone size: -; CDR3 length: 15; V gene: TRBV9; J gene: TRBJ1-1; D gene: -; CDR3 protein: CASSPHRGGWAEAFF; CDR3 DNA: TGTGCCAGCAGCCCCCATAGGGGAGGGTGGGCTGAAGCTTTCTTT
clone size: -; CDR3 length: 20; V gene: TRBV21-1; J gene: TRBJ1-3; D gene: -; CDR3 protein: CASSKVERGTGGISGNTIYF; CDR3 DNA: TGTGCCAGCAGCAAAGTGGAGCGGGGGACAGGGGGAATTTCTGGAAACACCATATATTTT
clone size: -; CDR3 length: 14; V gene: TRBV19; J gene: TRBJ1-2; D gene: -; CDR3 protein: CASSILGRPYGYTF; CDR3 DNA: TGTGCCAGTAGTATTCTCGGGAGGCCCTATGGCTACACCTTC
clone size: once; CDR3 length: 13; V gene: TRBV6-5; J gene: TRBJ1-2; D gene: -; CDR3 protein: CASSYSKQGIYTF; CDR3 DNA: TGTGCCAGCAGTTATAGCAAGCAGGGAATTTACACCTTC
clone size: -; CDR3 length: 18; V gene: TRBV7-6; J gene: TRBJ2-1; D gene: -; CDR3 protein: CASSFGGAGKSSYNEQFF; CDR3 DNA: TGTGCCAGCAGCTTTGGGGGGGCGGGAAAGAGCTCCTACAATGAGCAGTTCTTC
clone size: -; CDR3 length: 14; V gene: TRBV18; J gene: TRBJ1-2; D gene: -; CDR3 protein: CASSPPGRAGGYTF; CDR3 DNA: TGTGCCAGCTCACCACCTGGCAGGGCTGGAGGCTACACCTTC
clone size: -; CDR3 length: 12; V gene: TRBV2; J gene: TRBJ1-2; D gene: -; CDR3 protein: CASRVATDGYTF; CDR3 DNA: TGTGCCAGCAGGGTAGCCACGGATGGCTACACCTTC
clone size: once; CDR3 length: 13; V gene: TRBV5-1; J gene: TRBJ2-1; D gene: TRBD2; CDR3 protein: CASSRAGENEQFF; CDR3 DNA: TGCGCCAGCAGCCGAGCGGGAGAGAATGAGCAGTTCTTC
clone size: -; CDR3 length: 17; V gene: TRBV2; J gene: TRBJ1-6; D gene: -; CDR3 protein: CASSEAEPSSYNSPLHF; CDR3 DNA: TGTGCCAGCAGTGAAGCAGAGCCAAGCTCCTATAATTCACCCCTCCACTTT
clone size: -; CDR3 length: 16; V gene: TRBV7-9; J gene: TRBJ1-5; D gene: TRBD1; CDR3 protein: CASSLGQGTSNQPQHF; CDR3 DNA: TGTGCCAGCAGCTTAGGACAGGGGACTAGCAATCAGCCCCAGCATTTT
clone size: -; CDR3 length: 17; V gene: TRBV9; J gene: TRBJ2-2; D gene: TRBD1; CDR3 protein: CASSAQDRGLGNGELFF; CDR3 DNA: TGTGCCAGCAGCGCACAGGACAGGGGCCTGGGGAACGGGGAGCTGTTTTTT
clone size: -; CDR3 length: 13; V gene: TRBV19; J gene: TRBJ2-2; D gene: TRBD2; CDR3 protein: CASTREGPGELFF; CDR3 DNA: TGTGCCAGTACCAGGGAGGGCCCCGGGGAGCTGTTTTTT
clone size: -; CDR3 length: 14; V gene: TRBV7-2; J gene: TRBJ2-5; D gene: TRBD2; CDR3 protein: CASSSTGGRWPQYF; CDR3 DNA: TGTGCCAGCAGCTCAACGGGGGGACGTTGGCCCCAGTACTTC
clone size: -; CDR3 length: 16; V gene: TRBV28; J gene: TRBJ1-5; D gene: -; CDR3 protein: CASSFALRGIYQPQHF; CDR3 DNA: TGTGCCAGCAGTTTCGCCTTGAGGGGGATCTATCAGCCCCAGCATTTT
clone size: -; CDR3 length: 15; V gene: TRBV11-3; J gene: TRBJ2-2; D gene: -; CDR3 protein: CASSSGVANTGELFF; CDR3 DNA: TGTGCCAGCAGCTCAGGGGTCGCGAACACCGGGGAGCTGTTTTTT
clone size: -; CDR3 length: 15; V gene: TRBV28; J gene: TRBJ2-3; D gene: TRBD1; CDR3 protein: CASSWGTGGTDTQYF; CDR3 DNA: TGTGCCAGCAGTTGGGGGACAGGGGGCACAGATACGCAGTATTTT
clone size: -; CDR3 length: 16; V gene: TRBV18; J gene: TRBJ2-1; D gene: TRBD2; CDR3 protein: CASSPLGAGVHNEQFF; CDR3 DNA: TGTGCCAGCTCACCATTAGGAGCGGGAGTACACAATGAGCAGTTCTTC
clone size: -; CDR3 length: 14; V gene: TRBV5-1; J gene: TRBJ2-5; D gene: -; CDR3 protein: CASTEPAGGETQYF; CDR3 DNA: TGCGCCAGCACCGAACCGGCCGGCGGAGAGACCCAGTACTTC
clone size: -; CDR3 length: 15; V gene: TRBV10-3; J gene: TRBJ1-1; D gene: TRBD1; CDR3 protein: CAISFLPTGGTEAFF; CDR3 DNA: TGTGCCATCAGTTTTCTACCCACAGGGGGCACTGAAGCTTTCTTT
clone size: -; CDR3 length: 13; V gene: TRBV5-1; J gene: TRBJ1-5; D gene: -; CDR3 protein: CASSFGGNQPQHF; CDR3 DNA: TGCGCCAGCAGCTTTGGGGGGAATCAGCCCCAGCATTTT
clone size: -; CDR3 length: 15; V gene: TRBV5-1; J gene: TRBJ2-3; D gene: -; CDR3 protein: CASSLETGGTDTQYF; CDR3 DNA: TGCGCCAGCAGCTTGGAGACGGGGGGCACAGATACGCAGTATTTT
clone size: -; CDR3 length: 12; V gene: TRBV10-1; J gene: TRBJ1-6; D gene: -; CDR3 protein: CASGQGNSPLHF; CDR3 DNA: TGCGCCAGCGGGCAGGGGAATTCACCCCTCCACTTT
clone size: few; CDR3 length: 12; V gene: TRBV2; J gene: TRBJ1-2; D gene: -; CDR3 protein: CASRRANYGYTF; CDR3 DNA: TGTGCCAGCAGAAGAGCTAACTATGGCTACACCTTC
clone size: once; CDR3 length: 15; V gene: TRBV18; J gene: TRBJ2-2; D gene: -; CDR3 protein: CASRGSLVNTGELFF; CDR3 DNA: TGTGCCAGTCGTGGTTCACTAGTTAACACCGGGGAGCTGTTTTTT